This entry concerns a single T cell receptor (beta chain). What it recognizes is unknown. The naive CD8 fraction comprised CD45RO-negative cells positively selected for CCR7 and excluded terminally differentiated effector memory CD45RA+ cells. This table comes from immunoSEQ multiplex PCR, and its TCRdb copy is limited to in-frame clones, with some not included. The data show under 850,000 clones, with approximately 92% seen just once and 24% held by the top ten. Germline V lookup: CDR1 SQVTM, CDR2 ANQGSEA. The length of the CDR3 is 17 residues. J was trimmed by 0 bases and V by 0 bases; bases with no gene match: 6. This specimen belongs to a study of shared clonotypes between healthy human individuals. Study summary: The donor pool was made up of a couple of women and a few men aged 18 to 49. General study points: Sampling covered blood only; tissue repertoires likely differ. Memory subsets had estimated richness that was generally smaller than that of naive subsets.

The chain uses TRBV29-1 and TRBJ2-5; 11 bases align to TRBD2. Sequenced sample: naive CD8+ T cells sorted from blood. This TCR came from a man aged 25 to 40 in good health. The CDR3 protein is CSVEDDRLAGYQETQYF. The CDR3, as DNA: TGCAGCGTTGAAGATGACCGACTAGCGGGGTACCAAGAGACCCAGTACTTC.